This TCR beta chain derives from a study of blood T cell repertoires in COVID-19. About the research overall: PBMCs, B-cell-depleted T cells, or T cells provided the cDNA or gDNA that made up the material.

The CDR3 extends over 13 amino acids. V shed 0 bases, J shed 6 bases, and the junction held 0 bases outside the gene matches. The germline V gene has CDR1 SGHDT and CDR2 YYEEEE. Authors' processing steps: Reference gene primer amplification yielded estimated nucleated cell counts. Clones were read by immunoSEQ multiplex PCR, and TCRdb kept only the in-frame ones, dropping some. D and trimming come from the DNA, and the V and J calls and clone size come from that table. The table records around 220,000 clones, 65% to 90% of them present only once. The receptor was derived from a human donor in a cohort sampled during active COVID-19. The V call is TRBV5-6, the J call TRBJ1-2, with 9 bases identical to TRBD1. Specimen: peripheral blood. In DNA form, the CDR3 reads TGTGCCAGCAGCTTGGGACAGGGGGATGGCTACACCTTC. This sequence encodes CASSLGQGDGYTF.